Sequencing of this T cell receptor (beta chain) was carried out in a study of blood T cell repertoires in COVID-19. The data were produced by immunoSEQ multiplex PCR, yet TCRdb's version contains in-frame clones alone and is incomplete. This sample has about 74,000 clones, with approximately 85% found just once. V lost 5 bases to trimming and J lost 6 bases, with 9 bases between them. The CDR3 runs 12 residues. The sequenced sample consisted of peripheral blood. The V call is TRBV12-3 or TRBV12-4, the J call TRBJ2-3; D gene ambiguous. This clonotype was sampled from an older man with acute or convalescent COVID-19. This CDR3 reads CASSPAQDTQYF. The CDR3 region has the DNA TGTGCCAGCAGTCCGGCACAGGATACGCAGTATTTT.